One and the same sample provided the 8 T cell receptor beta chains below, sequenced in a study of shared clonotypes between healthy human individuals. Produced via immunoSEQ multiplex PCR; TCRdb's table is partial and in-frame only. The sample lists under 2,000,000 clones; roughly 94% were seen once. Naive CD8 cells were CD45RO-negative, positively selected for CCR7, excluding terminally differentiated effector memory CD45RA+ cells. The sequenced sample consisted of naive CD8+ T cells sorted from blood. Receptor source: a man aged 18 to 29 in good health.

The chain employs TRBV11-2 and TRBJ2-6; D is unclear. V was shortened by 4 bases and J by 1 base, with 14 bases between the two germline ends. The CDR3 spans 17 residues. Germline-derived CDR1 and CDR2 are SGHAT and FQNNGV. CDR3 coding DNA: TGTGCCAGCAGCTCAGGTCCGACTGAGTCTGGGGCCAACGTCCTGACTTTC. The encoded protein is CASSSGPTESGANVLTF. Based on the CDR3 plus reference TRBV11-2 and TRBJ2-6, the full variable domain is EAGVAQSPRYKIIEKRQSVAFWCNPISGHATLYWYQQILGQGPKLLIQFQNNGVVDDSQLPKDRFSAERLKGVDSTLKIQPAKLEDSAVYLCASSSGPTESGANVLTFGAGSRLTVL.

The chain joins TRBV5-4 to TRBJ2-7, with 7 nucleotides matching TRBD1. Germline V CDR1 and CDR2: SGHNT, YYREEE (reference sequence). Unmatched junction bases numbered 3, after V lost 0 bases and J lost 3 bases. This CDR3 has 14 residues. As DNA, the CDR3 is TGTGCCAGCAGCTTGGGGACAGGTAACTACGAGCAGTACTTC. Its protein product is CASSLGTGNYEQYF.

The gene calls are TRBV27 and TRBJ1-2, with 9 bases that match TRBD1. The CDR3 has 15 residues. The V gene's germline CDR1 is MNHEY and CDR2 SMNVEV (reference sequence). V gave up 5 bases and J gave up 8 bases; unmatched junction bases: 12. The CDR3 spells CASSDPRDRDGGYTF. Written as DNA, the CDR3 is TGTGCCAGCAGTGACCCCCGGGACAGGGATGGGGGCTACACCTTC.

The chain carries TRBV5-1 and TRBJ2-1; D not certain. CDR1 and CDR2 from the germline V gene are SGHRS and YFSETQ. Between the trimmed V and J ends, which lost 3 bases and 6 bases, there was a span of 13 bases. CDR3 size: 14 residues. The CDR3 sequence: CASSYEGGVNEQFF. CDR3 nucleotide sequence: TGCGCCAGCAGCTACGAAGGTGGGGTCAATGAGCAGTTCTTC.

V is TRBV6-4 and J is TRBJ2-3; no clear D. V gave up 6 bases and J gave up 1 base, with 11 bases separating them. Germline assignment: CDR1 MRHNA and CDR2 SNTAGT. This CDR3 is 14 amino acids long. CDR3 sequence (DNA): TGTGCCAGCAGCCCCGGGCCGGGCACAGATACGCAGTATTTT. Its protein is CASSPGPGTDTQYF.

The J gene is TRBJ1-3, the V gene TRBV5-4; 8 bases agree with TRBD1. The CDR3 is made up of 16 amino acids. Germline trimming cut 4 bases from V and 0 bases from J; bases unmatched to any gene: 6. Germline V gives CDR1 SGHNT, CDR2 YYREEE (reference sequence). Written as DNA, the CDR3 is TGTGCCAGCAGCCCCGCGGGACAGGTCTCTGGAAACACCATATATTTT. It yields the protein CASSPAGQVSGNTIYF.

With regard to this clone: In the same sample, other DNA sequences code for this CDR3. V is TRBV27 and J is TRBJ1-2; D may be TRBD1 (6 bases). Germline assignment: CDR1 MNHEY and CDR2 SMNVEV (reference sequence). The germline V and J ends were trimmed by 6 bases and 2 bases, with 10 bases remaining between them. There are 13 residues in the CDR3. CDR3 sequence (DNA): TGTGCCAGCAGGCTGACAGGAAACTATGGCTACACCTTC. As protein: CASRLTGNYGYTF.

About this clone itself: This sample also contains other DNA sequences that code for the same CDR3. The chain joins TRBV7-9 to TRBJ1-3, with unresolved D. Germline CDR1 and CDR2: SEHNR and FQNEAQ (reference sequence). V lost 5 bases to trimming and J lost 4 bases, with 6 bases between them. The CDR3 covers 12 residues. The CDR3 bases are TGTGCCAGCAGCCCACAAGGAAACACCATATATTTT. Its translation: CASSPQGNTIYF.